Each of the 6 T cell receptor beta chains below was sequenced from the same sample in a study of cytomegalovirus exposure and HLA in healthy donors. The PCR made use of 60 Vbeta and 13 Jbeta primers. TCRdb keeps only in-frame clones here, not all; method: immunoSEQ multiplex PCR. The repertoire holds approximately 200,000 clones, with 79% as singletons. Sequencing used PBMCs. Receptors were obtained from a girl aged 10 to 17 in good health and CMV-seropositive.

The gene calls are TRBV29-1 and TRBJ2-7; 13 bases are shared with TRBD2. J lost 3 bases, V lost 4 bases, and 3 bases had no gene match. This CDR3 contains 14 residues. Germline CDR1 reads SQVTM; CDR2 reads ANQGSEA. In DNA form, the CDR3 reads TGCAGCGTTGTGGGACTAGCGGGGATCTACGAGCAGTACTTC. Translated: CSVVGLAGIYEQYF.

V gene TRBV6-1 combines with J gene TRBJ2-3; 12 bases line up with TRBD2. Per germline, CDR1 MNHNS and CDR2 SASEGT. CDR3 length equals 16 residues. Trimming took 4 bases from V and 3 from J; bases not matched to a gene: 5. CDR3 coding DNA: TGTGCCAGCAGTGCCCGACTAGCGGGGGTGACAGATACGCAGTATTTT. Protein sequence: CASSARLAGVTDTQYF.

DNA of the CDR3: TGTGCCAGCAGCTTACGGGGTTGGTCCTACAATGAGCAGTTCTTC. Amino acid sequence: CASSLRGWSYNEQFF. The chain has TRBV13 and TRBJ2-1; D may be TRBD2 (5 bases). The V gene lost 2 bases and the J gene lost 1 base, with 9 bases spanning the gap. The CDR3 length is 15 residues. The V gene's germline CDR1 is PRHDT and CDR2 FYEKMQ (reference sequence).

The chain links TRBV6-1 to TRBJ2-1; D perhaps matches TRBD2 (8 bases). In germline, CDR1 is MNHNS, CDR2 SASEGT. The CDR3 runs to 14 residues. The V end lost 1 base, the J end lost 9 bases, and 13 bases lay between the germline ends. In DNA, the CDR3 is TGTGCCAGCAGTGAAGGGGACAGCGGGGGTGAGCAGTTCTTC. This sequence encodes CASSEGDSGGEQFF.

Of note for this clone: This sample includes further DNA sequences coding for the same CDR3. V and J are TRBV7-6 and TRBJ2-7, with a tentative D call TRBD1 (5 bases). Germline V gives CDR1 SGHVS, CDR2 FNYEAQ. The CDR3 has 12 residues. V was pared by 5 bases and J by 3 bases, with 8 bases between. This CDR3 is CASSATGYEQYF. The CDR3 nucleotides read TGTGCCAGCAGCGCAACAGGCTACGAGCAGTACTTC.

The chain has TRBV11-2 and TRBJ2-3; possible D gene TRBD2, 7 bases. The CDR3 contains 19 residues. Germline assignment: CDR1 SGHAT and CDR2 FQNNGV. V lost 5 bases and J lost 4, with 28 bases in between. CDR3 in amino acids: CASSPGANSRGLVADTQYF. The CDR3 nucleotides read TGTGCCAGCAGCCCGGGGGCTAACTCGCGGGGGTTGGTAGCAGATACGCAGTATTTT.